This TCR beta chain is drawn from a study of blood T cell repertoires in COVID-19 (dated by TCRdb to the early 2020s). In terms of the full investigation: Samples covering the acute and convalescent phases of COVID-19 were provided by collaborators in the United States, Italy and Spain. The prospective study material was composed of cDNA or gDNA derived from T cells, B-cell-depleted T cells, or PBMCs. The dataset comprised deeply sampled blood TCRbeta repertoires from subjects exposed to, actively infected with, or recovered from COVID-19. The repertoires were released in a freely available public database intended as a resource for research on the immune response to SARS-CoV-2. Samples came from the ongoing ImmuneRACE study (first 160 participants) plus 1,254 subjects from 6 global collaborators. The sample metadata nearly always contained a de-identified subject ID, COVID-19 status, age in years and sex. HLA class I and class II types, where available, came from metadata supplied by the sample provider rather than from assay-based typing. The research as a whole found: Clinical and demographic metadata were provided uncurated, with the amount varying by source and participant.

Concerning this clone itself: No cognate antigen has been identified for it. No base qualities exist here, and no much larger clone lies one base off it.

Collaborating institutions collected whole blood in K2EDTA tubes following their own protocols. For TCRbeta analysis, collaborators shipped samples as frozen whole blood, isolated PBMCs, or DNA extracted from either of those sample types. TCRbeta CDR3 regions were amplified from genomic DNA by means of the immunoSEQ Assay, a bias-controlled multiplex PCR. In the paper's pipeline: Nucleated cell counts per sample were estimated from amplification of reference gene primers within the assay. Sequence reads were collapsed and filtered to measure the absolute abundance of every unique TCRbeta CDR3 rearrangement. For each sample, productive Simpson clonality was calculated by taking the square root of Simpson's diversity index across productive rearrangements. The table was pulled from immuneACCESS by TCRdb, which kept in-frame rearrangements only. Such tables lose some clones; where checked, under half of the loss comes from unresolved V genes, and the rest has no known cause. The V and J calls and clone size were taken over from that table, and D and trimming were inferred from the DNA. Across this sample there are approximately 49,000 clones, with approximately 91% seen only once. The ten top clones hold 3% to 3.5% of the sample.

From the germline V gene (reference sequence), CDR1 is LGHDT and CDR2 is YNNKEL. V loses 4 bases, J loses 10 bases, and the germline ends lie 19 bases apart. The CDR3, cysteine through phenylalanine, is 14 amino acids long. The only DNA kept is the CDR3, 42 bases in frame from the first base. The sequence links TRBV3-1 (or the pseudogene TRBV3-2) to TRBJ1-2, with the D gene not confidently named. Sequenced input: peripheral blood. The receptor was derived from a man over 45 with active COVID-19. The DNA sequence is TGTGCCAGCAGCCCCCAGCGGTACGGTTCGTCCTACACCTTC. Translation gives CASSPQRYGSSYTF.